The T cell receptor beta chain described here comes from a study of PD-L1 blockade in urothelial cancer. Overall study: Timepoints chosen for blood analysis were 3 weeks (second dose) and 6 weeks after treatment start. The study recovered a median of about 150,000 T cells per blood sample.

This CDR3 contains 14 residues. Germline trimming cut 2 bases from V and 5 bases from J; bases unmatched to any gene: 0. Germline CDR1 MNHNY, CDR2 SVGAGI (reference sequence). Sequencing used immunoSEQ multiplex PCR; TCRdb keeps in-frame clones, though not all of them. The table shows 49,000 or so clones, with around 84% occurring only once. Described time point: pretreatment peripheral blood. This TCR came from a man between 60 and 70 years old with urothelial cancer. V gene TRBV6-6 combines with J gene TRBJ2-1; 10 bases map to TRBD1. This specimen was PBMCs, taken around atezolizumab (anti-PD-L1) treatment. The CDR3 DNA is TGTGCCAGCAGTTACGGGACAGGGGACAATGAGCAGTTCTTC. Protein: CASSYGTGDNEQFF.